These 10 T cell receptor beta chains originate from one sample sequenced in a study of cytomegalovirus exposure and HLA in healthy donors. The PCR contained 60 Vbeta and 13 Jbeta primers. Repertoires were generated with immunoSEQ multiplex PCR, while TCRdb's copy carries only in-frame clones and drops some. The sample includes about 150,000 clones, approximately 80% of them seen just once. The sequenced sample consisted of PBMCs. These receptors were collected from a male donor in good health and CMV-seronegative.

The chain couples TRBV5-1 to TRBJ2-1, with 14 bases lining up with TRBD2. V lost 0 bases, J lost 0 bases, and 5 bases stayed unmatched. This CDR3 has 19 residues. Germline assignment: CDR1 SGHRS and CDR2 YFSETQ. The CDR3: CASSLARTSGRSSYNEQFF. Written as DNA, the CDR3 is TGCGCCAGCAGCTTGGCTCGGACTAGCGGGAGGAGCTCCTACAATGAGCAGTTCTTC. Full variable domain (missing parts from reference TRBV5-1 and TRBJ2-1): KAGVTQTPRYLIKTRGQQVTLSCSPISGHRSVSWYQQTPGQGLQFLFEYFSETQRNKGNFPGRFSGRQFSNSRSEMNVSTLELGDSALYLCASSLARTSGRSSYNEQFFGPGTRLTVL.

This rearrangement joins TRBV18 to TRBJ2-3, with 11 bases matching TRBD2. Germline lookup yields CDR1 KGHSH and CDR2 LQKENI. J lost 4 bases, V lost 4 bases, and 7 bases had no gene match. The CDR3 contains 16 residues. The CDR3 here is CASSLTSGSRSDTQYF. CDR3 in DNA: TGTGCCAGCTCACTTACTAGCGGGAGCAGATCAGATACGCAGTATTTT.

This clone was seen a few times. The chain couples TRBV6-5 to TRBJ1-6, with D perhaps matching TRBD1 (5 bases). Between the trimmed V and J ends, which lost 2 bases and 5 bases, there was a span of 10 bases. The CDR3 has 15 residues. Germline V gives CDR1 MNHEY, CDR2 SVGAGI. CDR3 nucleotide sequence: TGTGCCAGCAGTTACGTTAGGGGTAATAATTCACCCCTCCACTTT. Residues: CASSYVRGNNSPLHF.

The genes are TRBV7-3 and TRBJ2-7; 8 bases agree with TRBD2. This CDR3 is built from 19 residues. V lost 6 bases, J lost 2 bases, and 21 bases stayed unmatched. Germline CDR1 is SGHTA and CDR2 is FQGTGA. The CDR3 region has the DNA TGTGCCAGCAGGGGGGCCGGCAGGGGCAGGGCGGGAGGTACCTACGAGCAGTACTTC. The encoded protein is CASRGAGRGRAGGTYEQYF.

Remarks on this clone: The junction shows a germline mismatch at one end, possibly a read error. CDR3 sequence (DNA): TGCAGCGTTGAAGCGACAGACAGTTACGAGCAGTGCTTC. Encoded protein: CSVEATDSYEQCF. V and J are TRBV29-1 and TRBJ2-7; possible D gene TRBD1, 5 bases. Germline lookup yields CDR1 SQVTM and CDR2 ANQGSEA. The CDR3 spans 13 residues.

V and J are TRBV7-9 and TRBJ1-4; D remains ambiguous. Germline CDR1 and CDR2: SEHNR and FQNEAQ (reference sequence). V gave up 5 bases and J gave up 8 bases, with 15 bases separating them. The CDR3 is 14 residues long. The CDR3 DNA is TGTGCCAGCAGCCATCCTCGGTCCTTCGAAAAACTGTTTTTT. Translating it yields CASSHPRSFEKLFF.

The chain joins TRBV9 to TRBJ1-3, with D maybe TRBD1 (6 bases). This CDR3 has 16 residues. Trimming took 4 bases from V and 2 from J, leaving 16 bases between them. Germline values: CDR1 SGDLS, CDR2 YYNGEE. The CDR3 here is CASSPGGRLTGNTIYF. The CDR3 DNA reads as TGTGCCAGCAGCCCGGGGGGCAGGTTAACTGGAAACACCATATATTTT.

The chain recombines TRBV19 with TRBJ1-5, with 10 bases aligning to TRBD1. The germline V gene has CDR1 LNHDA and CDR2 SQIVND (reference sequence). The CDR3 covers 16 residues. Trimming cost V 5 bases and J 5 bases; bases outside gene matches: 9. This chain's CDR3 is CASSLTGQGSHQPQHF. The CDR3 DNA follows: TGTGCCAGTAGTCTCACGGGACAGGGGAGTCATCAGCCCCAGCATTTT.

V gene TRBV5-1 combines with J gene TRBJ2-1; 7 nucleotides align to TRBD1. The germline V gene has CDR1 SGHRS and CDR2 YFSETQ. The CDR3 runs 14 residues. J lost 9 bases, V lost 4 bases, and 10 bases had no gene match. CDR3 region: CASSLGTVSSEQFF. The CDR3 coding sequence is TGCGCCAGCAGCCTCGGGACAGTCTCTAGTGAGCAGTTCTTC. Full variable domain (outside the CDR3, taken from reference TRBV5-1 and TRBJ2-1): KAGVTQTPRYLIKTRGQQVTLSCSPISGHRSVSWYQQTPGQGLQFLFEYFSETQRNKGNFPGRFSGRQFSNSRSEMNVSTLELGDSALYLCASSLGTVSSEQFFGPGTRLTVL.

In nucleotides, the CDR3 is TGCGCCAGCAGCTCTCGAGGGGGGACTAGCGGGAGGGCCCTCTACAATGAGCAGTTCTTC. Its translation: CASSSRGGTSGRALYNEQFF. The chain employs TRBV4-3 and TRBJ2-1; 16 positions agree with TRBD2. Germline V CDR1 and CDR2: LGHNA, YSLEER. This CDR3 has 20 amino acids. With 5 bases clipped from V and 3 bases from J, the junction kept 13 bases outside the gene matches.